This is a list of T cell receptor beta chains from one sample in a study of T cell repertoires in cytomegalovirus infection. TCRdb used MiXCR to reprocess the reads, holding one entry per CDR3 protein. The profile shows about 490,000 distinct CDR3 sequences, roughly 10% of them singletons. Sequences were obtained from PBMCs. The source is a human donor in good health (CMV status not recorded). Some clones in this sample may be carry-over from other donors' samples. Both conserved end residues are part of each CDR3. Each record gives: J gene, V gene, CDR3 length, clone size, D gene, CDR3 DNA, CDR3 protein. D genes are given only for firm matches. Rows give clone size only sometimes, using once, few, many, or a class for an expanded clone.

J gene: TRBJ2-7
V gene: TRBV18
CDR3 length: 14
clone size: many
D gene: TRBD2
CDR3 DNA: TGTGCCAGCTCACTCCGAACGGGGGGAGACGAGCAGTACTTC
CDR3 protein: CASSLRTGGDEQYF

J gene: TRBJ1-1
V gene: TRBV19
CDR3 length: 16
clone size: NA
D gene: TRBD1
CDR3 DNA: TGTGCCAGTAGTATAGACGGGACAGGATGGAACACTGAAGCTTTCTTT
CDR3 protein: CASSIDGTGWNTEAFF

J gene: TRBJ1-2
V gene: TRBV5-1
CDR3 length: 15
clone size: NA
D gene: NA
CDR3 DNA: TGCGCCAGCAGCCAGACCCACCCCGAGGACTATGGCTACACCTTC
CDR3 protein: CASSQTHPEDYGYTF

J gene: TRBJ2-7
V gene: TRBV28
CDR3 length: 14
clone size: few
D gene: TRBD1
CDR3 DNA: TGTGCCAGCAGCCGCCGGGACAGAACCTACGAGCAGTACTTC
CDR3 protein: CASSRRDRTYEQYF

J gene: TRBJ1-2
V gene: TRBV12-3/TRBV12-4
CDR3 length: 13
clone size: few
D gene: TRBD1
CDR3 DNA: TGTGCCAGCAGTCGGGACAGGACTGATGGCTACACCTTC
CDR3 protein: CASSRDRTDGYTF

J gene: TRBJ2-2
V gene: TRBV19
CDR3 length: 16
clone size: NA
D gene: TRBD1
CDR3 DNA: TGTGCCAGTACCCTACCCGGGACAGCTAACACCGGGGAGCTGTTTTTT
CDR3 protein: CASTLPGTANTGELFF

J gene: TRBJ2-1
V gene: TRBV12-3/TRBV12-4
CDR3 length: 12
clone size: many
D gene: TRBD2
CDR3 DNA: TGTGCCAGCAGTGGACTAGCGTATGAGCAGTTCTTC
CDR3 protein: CASSGLAYEQFF

J gene: TRBJ1-1
V gene: TRBV7-9
CDR3 length: 15
clone size: many
D gene: NA
CDR3 DNA: TGTGCCAGCAGTCCTGAGGGGGGAATGAACACTGAAGCTTTCTTT
CDR3 protein: CASSPEGGMNTEAFF

J gene: TRBJ2-1
V gene: TRBV5-1
CDR3 length: 15
clone size: few
D gene: NA
CDR3 DNA: TGCGCCAGCAGCTGGGGTGGGGGGACTTACAATGAGCAGTTCTTC
CDR3 protein: CASSWGGGTYNEQFF

J gene: TRBJ1-5
V gene: TRBV12-3/TRBV12-4
CDR3 length: 12
clone size: many
D gene: NA
CDR3 DNA: TGTGCCAGCGGGGAGGGCGGTCAGCCCCAGCATTTT
CDR3 protein: CASGEGGQPQHF

J gene: TRBJ1-1
V gene: TRBV14
CDR3 length: 14
clone size: NA
D gene: NA
CDR3 DNA: TGTGCCAGCAACATACAGGGTATGAACACTGAAACTTTCTTT
CDR3 protein: CASNIQGMNTETFF

J gene: TRBJ2-2
V gene: TRBV20-1
CDR3 length: 16
clone size: NA
D gene: TRBD2
CDR3 DNA: TGCAGTGCTAAATGGGCAAGCGGGAGAGTCACCGGGGAGCTGTTTTTT
CDR3 protein: CSAKWASGRVTGELFF

J gene: TRBJ2-1
V gene: TRBV12-3/TRBV12-4
CDR3 length: 15
clone size: many
D gene: TRBD2
CDR3 DNA: TGTGCCAGCAGCGCTTCGGCTAGCGGACACAATGAGCAGTTCTTC
CDR3 protein: CASSASASGHNEQFF

J gene: TRBJ2-3
V gene: TRBV5-6
CDR3 length: 15
clone size: many
D gene: TRBD2
CDR3 DNA: TGTGCCAGCACCAACTGGGGGGGGGACACAGATACGCAGTATTTT
CDR3 protein: CASTNWGGDTDTQYF

J gene: TRBJ2-5
V gene: TRBV28
CDR3 length: 14
clone size: NA
D gene: TRBD2
CDR3 DNA: TGTGCCAGCAGTTTAATTTCCGGGGGGGAGACCCAGTACTTC
CDR3 protein: CASSLISGGETQYF

J gene: TRBJ1-1
V gene: TRBV11-2
CDR3 length: 24
clone size: many
D gene: NA
CDR3 DNA: TGTGCCAGCAGCTTAAAGAGGGCGATCGGAGGGACGGGATCTCATCGAGGAGGGGACACTGAAGCTTTCTTT
CDR3 protein: CASSLKRAIGGTGSHRGGDTEAFF

J gene: TRBJ2-2
V gene: TRBV11-2
CDR3 length: 13
clone size: many
D gene: NA
CDR3 DNA: TGTGCCAGCAGCTTGAACATCAACGGGGAGCTGTTTTTT
CDR3 protein: CASSLNINGELFF

J gene: TRBJ2-2
V gene: TRBV7-3
CDR3 length: 14
clone size: many
D gene: TRBD2
CDR3 DNA: TGTGCCAGCAGCCCGGGGGGATCTCTCGGGGAGCTGTTTTTT
CDR3 protein: CASSPGGSLGELFF

J gene: TRBJ2-1
V gene: TRBV12-3/TRBV12-4
CDR3 length: 10
clone size: few
D gene: TRBD2
CDR3 DNA: TGTGCCAGCAGTCGCGGGAGGCAGTTCTTC
CDR3 protein: CASSRGRQFF

J gene: TRBJ2-5
V gene: TRBV7-2
CDR3 length: 16
clone size: many
D gene: TRBD2
CDR3 DNA: TGTGCCAGCAGGCGCGGACTAGCGGGAGAGGGAGAGACCCAGTACTTC
CDR3 protein: CASRRGLAGEGETQYF

J gene: TRBJ2-7
V gene: TRBV12-3/TRBV12-4
CDR3 length: 18
clone size: many
D gene: TRBD1
CDR3 DNA: TGTGCCAGCAGTTTAAGGGCCACACAGGGGCCCCCTTCCTACGAGCAGTACTTC
CDR3 protein: CASSLRATQGPPSYEQYF

J gene: TRBJ1-1
V gene: TRBV9
CDR3 length: 13
clone size: NA
D gene: NA
CDR3 DNA: TGTGCCAGCAGCGTAGCCACGAACACTGAAGCTTTCTTT
CDR3 protein: CASSVATNTEAFF

J gene: TRBJ2-6
V gene: TRBV28
CDR3 length: 18
clone size: many
D gene: NA
CDR3 DNA: TGTGCCAGCACCCCTTACCGAGGACGGTCCTCTGGGGCCAACGTCCTGACTTTC
CDR3 protein: CASTPYRGRSSGANVLTF

J gene: TRBJ2-1
V gene: TRBV7-9
CDR3 length: 16
clone size: many
D gene: NA
CDR3 DNA: TGTGCCAGCACTAAACCCTGGGGGGCCTCGGAGAATGAGCAGTTCTTC
CDR3 protein: CASTKPWGASENEQFF

J gene: TRBJ1-2
V gene: TRBV7-9
CDR3 length: 13
clone size: many
D gene: TRBD1
CDR3 DNA: TGTGCCAGCAGCTTGGAGACAGGGGATGGCTACACCTTC
CDR3 protein: CASSLETGDGYTF

J gene: TRBJ2-6
V gene: TRBV5-6
CDR3 length: 15
clone size: NA
D gene: TRBD1
CDR3 DNA: TGTGCCAGCAGGCCAGGGGGCGGTGGGGCCAACGTCCTGACTTTC
CDR3 protein: CASRPGGGGANVLTF

J gene: TRBJ1-2
V gene: TRBV12-3/TRBV12-4
CDR3 length: 15
clone size: many
D gene: NA
CDR3 DNA: TGTGCCAGCAGTTTCTCGGACAATGTGCGGCATGGCTACACCTTC
CDR3 protein: CASSFSDNVRHGYTF

J gene: TRBJ2-5
V gene: TRBV29-1
CDR3 length: 13
clone size: many
D gene: TRBD2
CDR3 DNA: TGCAGCGTTGCCCTCTTGGGGGGGGAGACCCAGTACTTC
CDR3 protein: CSVALLGGETQYF

J gene: TRBJ2-1
V gene: TRBV10-3
CDR3 length: 16
clone size: many
D gene: NA
CDR3 DNA: TGTGCCATCAGTGAGTCATTCGCGGAGGGGTACAATGAGCAGTTCTTC
CDR3 protein: CAISESFAEGYNEQFF

J gene: TRBJ1-2
V gene: TRBV19
CDR3 length: 15
clone size: many
D gene: TRBD1
CDR3 DNA: TGTGCCAGTAGCGGGACAGGGACTGCTCGTTATGGCTACACCTTC
CDR3 protein: CASSGTGTARYGYTF

J gene: TRBJ2-4
V gene: TRBV4-2
CDR3 length: 14
clone size: many
D gene: NA
CDR3 DNA: TGTGCCAGCAGAGAGGAGAAAGCCAAAAACATTCAGTACTTC
CDR3 protein: CASREEKAKNIQYF

J gene: TRBJ2-1
V gene: TRBV5-4
CDR3 length: 13
clone size: many
D gene: NA
CDR3 DNA: TGTGCCAGCAGCTTTCCCGGGACAGCGGGCGAGTTCTTC
CDR3 protein: CASSFPGTAGEFF

J gene: TRBJ2-5
V gene: TRBV11-2
CDR3 length: 17
clone size: many
D gene: TRBD2
CDR3 DNA: TGTGCCAGCAGATCATGGACTAGCGGGAGGGCCTACGAGACCCAGTACTTC
CDR3 protein: CASRSWTSGRAYETQYF

J gene: TRBJ2-2
V gene: TRBV7-9
CDR3 length: 16
clone size: many
D gene: NA
CDR3 DNA: TGTGCCAGCAGCTCCCTTCTCGGACTTCACACCGGGGAGCTGTTTTTT
CDR3 protein: CASSSLLGLHTGELFF

J gene: TRBJ2-1
V gene: TRBV6-2/TRBV6-3
CDR3 length: 16
clone size: many
D gene: TRBD2
CDR3 DNA: TGTGCCAGCAAGCACGGGGCGGGGGGGACCTACAATGAGCAGTTCTTC
CDR3 protein: CASKHGAGGTYNEQFF